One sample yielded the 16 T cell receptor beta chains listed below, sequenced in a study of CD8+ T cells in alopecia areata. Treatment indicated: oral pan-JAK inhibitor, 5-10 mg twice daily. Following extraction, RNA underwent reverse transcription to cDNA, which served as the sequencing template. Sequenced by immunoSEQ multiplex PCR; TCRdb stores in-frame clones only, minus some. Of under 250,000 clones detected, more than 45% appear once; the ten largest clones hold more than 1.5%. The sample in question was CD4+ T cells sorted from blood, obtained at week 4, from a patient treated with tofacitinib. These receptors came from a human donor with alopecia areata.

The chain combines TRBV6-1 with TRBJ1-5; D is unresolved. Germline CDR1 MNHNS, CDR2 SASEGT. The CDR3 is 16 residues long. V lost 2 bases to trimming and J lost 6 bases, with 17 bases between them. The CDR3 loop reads CASSEQVHPSGQPQHF. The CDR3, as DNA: TGTGCCAGCAGTGAACAGGTACATCCATCGGGTCAGCCCCAGCATTTT.

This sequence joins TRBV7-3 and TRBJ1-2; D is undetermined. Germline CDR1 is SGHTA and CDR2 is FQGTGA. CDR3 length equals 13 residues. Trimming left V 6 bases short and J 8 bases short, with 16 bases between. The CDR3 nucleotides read TGTGCCAGCAGGGCGACCTTCGGAGGAGGCTACACCTTC. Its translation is CASRATFGGGYTF.

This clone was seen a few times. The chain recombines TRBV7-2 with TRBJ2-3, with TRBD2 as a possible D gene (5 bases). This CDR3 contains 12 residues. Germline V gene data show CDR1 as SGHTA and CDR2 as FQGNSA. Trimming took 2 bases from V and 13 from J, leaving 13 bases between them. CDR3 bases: TGTGCCAGCAGCTTAAAGTTGAGGGCGGAGTATTTT. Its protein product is CASSLKLRAEYF. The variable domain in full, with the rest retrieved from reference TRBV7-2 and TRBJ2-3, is GAGVSQSPSNKVTEKGKDVELRCDPISGHTALYWYRQSLGQGLEFLIYFQGNSAPDKSGLPSDRFSAERTGGSVSTLTIQRTQQEDSAVYLCASSLKLRAEYFGPGTRLTVL.

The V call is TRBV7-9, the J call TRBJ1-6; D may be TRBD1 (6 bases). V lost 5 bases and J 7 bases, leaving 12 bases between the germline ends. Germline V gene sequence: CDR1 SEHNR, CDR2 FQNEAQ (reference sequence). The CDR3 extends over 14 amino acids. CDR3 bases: TGTGCCAGCAGCCCGGAAGGGGGAAATTCACCCCTCCACTTT. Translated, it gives CASSPEGGNSPLHF.

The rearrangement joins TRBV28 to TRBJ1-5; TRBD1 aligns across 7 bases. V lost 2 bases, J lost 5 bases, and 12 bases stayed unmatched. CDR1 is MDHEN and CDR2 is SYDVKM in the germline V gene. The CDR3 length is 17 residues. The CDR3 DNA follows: TGTGCCAGCAGTTTAGTACAGGGGAGTGGGCTCTATCAGCCCCAGCATTTT. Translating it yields CASSLVQGSGLYQPQHF.

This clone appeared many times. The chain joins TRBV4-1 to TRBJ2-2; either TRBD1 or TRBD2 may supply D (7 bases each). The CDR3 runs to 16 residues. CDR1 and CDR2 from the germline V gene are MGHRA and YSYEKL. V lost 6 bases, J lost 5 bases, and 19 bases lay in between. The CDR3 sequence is CASRSGTADPTGELFF. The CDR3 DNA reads TGCGCCAGCAGAAGCGGGACAGCCGACCCTACCGGGGAGCTGTTTTTT.

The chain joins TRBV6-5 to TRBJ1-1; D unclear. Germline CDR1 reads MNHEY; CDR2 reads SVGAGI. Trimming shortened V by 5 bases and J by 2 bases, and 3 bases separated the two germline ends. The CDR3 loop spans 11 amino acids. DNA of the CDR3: TGTGCCAGCAGTAGAAACACTGAAGCTTTCTTT. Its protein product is CASSRNTEAFF.

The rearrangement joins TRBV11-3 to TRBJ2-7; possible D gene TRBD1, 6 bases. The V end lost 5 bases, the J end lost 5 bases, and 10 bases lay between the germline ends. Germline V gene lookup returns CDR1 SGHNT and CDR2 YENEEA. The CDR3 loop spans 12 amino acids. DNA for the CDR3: TGTGCCAGCAGCCTTCAGGGGAACGAGCAGTACTTC. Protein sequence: CASSLQGNEQYF.

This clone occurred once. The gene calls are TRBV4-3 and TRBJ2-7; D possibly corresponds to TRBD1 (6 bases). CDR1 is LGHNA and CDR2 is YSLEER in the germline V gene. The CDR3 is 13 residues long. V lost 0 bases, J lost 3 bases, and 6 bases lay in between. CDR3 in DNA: TGCGCCAGCAGCCAAGAGGACAGCTACGAGCAGTACTTC. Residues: CASSQEDSYEQYF.

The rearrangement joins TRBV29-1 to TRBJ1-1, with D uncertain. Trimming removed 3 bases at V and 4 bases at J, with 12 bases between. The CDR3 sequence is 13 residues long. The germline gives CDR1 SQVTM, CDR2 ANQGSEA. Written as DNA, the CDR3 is TGCAGCGTTGATGGAGGCGGAGGCACTGAAGCTTTCTTT. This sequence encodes CSVDGGGGTEAFF.

The CDR3 here is CASSKLAGGPDTQYF. DNA for the CDR3: TGTGCCAGCAGCAAACTAGCGGGGGGGCCAGATACGCAGTATTTT. V usage is TRBV6-5 and J usage is TRBJ2-3, with 13 bases identical to TRBD2. The CDR3 length is 15 residues. V was pared by 6 bases and J by 4 bases, with 4 bases of the junction left unmatched. Per germline, CDR1 MNHEY and CDR2 SVGAGI.

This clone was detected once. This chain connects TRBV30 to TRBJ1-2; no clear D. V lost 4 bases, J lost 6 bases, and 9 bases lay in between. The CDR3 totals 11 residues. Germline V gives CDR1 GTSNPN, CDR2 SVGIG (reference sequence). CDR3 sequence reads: CAWMGIDGYTF. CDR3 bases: TGTGCCTGGATGGGGATTGATGGCTACACCTTC.

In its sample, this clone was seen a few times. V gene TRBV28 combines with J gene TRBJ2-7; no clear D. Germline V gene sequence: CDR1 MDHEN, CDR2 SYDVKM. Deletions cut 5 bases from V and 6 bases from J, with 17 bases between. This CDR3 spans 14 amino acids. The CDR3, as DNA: TGTGCCAGCAGTCCTATAGGGAATCTGGGCGAGCAGTACTTC. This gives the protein CASSPIGNLGEQYF.

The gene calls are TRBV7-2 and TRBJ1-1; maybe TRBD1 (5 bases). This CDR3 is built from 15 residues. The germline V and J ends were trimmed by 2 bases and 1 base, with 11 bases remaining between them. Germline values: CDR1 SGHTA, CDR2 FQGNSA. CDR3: CASSLRGAGNTEAFF. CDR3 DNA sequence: TGTGCCAGCAGCTTACGAGGGGCAGGGAACACTGAAGCTTTCTTT. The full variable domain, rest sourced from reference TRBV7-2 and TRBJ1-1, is GAGVSQSPSNKVTEKGKDVELRCDPISGHTALYWYRQSLGQGLEFLIYFQGNSAPDKSGLPSDRFSAERTGGSVSTLTIQRTQQEDSAVYLCASSLRGAGNTEAFFGQGTRLTVV.

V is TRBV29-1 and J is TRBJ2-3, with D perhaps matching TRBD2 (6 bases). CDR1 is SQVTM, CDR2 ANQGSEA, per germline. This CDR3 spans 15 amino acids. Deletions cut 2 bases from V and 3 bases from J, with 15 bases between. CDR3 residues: CSVEPRSSGTDTQYF. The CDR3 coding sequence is TGCAGCGTTGAACCCAGGTCCAGCGGGACAGATACGCAGTATTTT.

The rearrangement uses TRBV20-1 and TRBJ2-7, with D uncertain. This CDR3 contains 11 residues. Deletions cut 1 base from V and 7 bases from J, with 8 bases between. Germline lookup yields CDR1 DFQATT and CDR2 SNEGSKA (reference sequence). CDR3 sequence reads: CSARVRSEQYF. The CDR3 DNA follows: TGCAGTGCTAGAGTAAGGTCAGAGCAGTACTTC.